In its sample, the clone carrying this T cell receptor beta chain was seen many times. Its antigen is not known. These data come from a study of CD8 T cells in ankylosing spondylitis. Findings and caveats of the study: Significantly higher representation of disease-linked clones was reported for matched ankylosing spondylitis synovial fluid. Made up of about eight highly homologous variants, a TCR beta motif appeared characteristic of ankylosing spondylitis blood. Existing reports had already noted some motif variants in reactive arthritis synovial fluid and blood.

It was by quantitative 5'-RACE with molecular barcodes that TCR beta libraries were made. TCRdb used MiXCR to reprocess the 5' RACE reads, holding one entry per CDR3 protein. The data hold a few hundred thousand distinct CDR3 sequences, with roughly 13% observed a single time. The CDR3 is made up of 14 amino acids. The V and J ends lost 0 bases and 2 bases respectively, with 7 bases between them. Germline CDR1 WNHNN, CDR2 SYGVQD (reference sequence). The chain joins TRBV10-1 to TRBJ1-2; perhaps TRBD1 as D (6 bases). The clonotype originates from a male donor with ankylosing spondylitis. Specimen: blood, either unsorted or a sorted T cell fraction (not recorded which). CDR3 sequence (DNA): TGCGCCAGCAGTGAGTCCCAGGGGAACTATGGCTACACCTTC. The encoded protein is CASSESQGNYGYTF.